Each of the 6 T cell receptor beta chains below was sequenced from the same sample in a study of CD8 T cells in Susac syndrome (dated by TCRdb to between 2018 and 2021). Library preparation employed the immunoSEQ multiplex PCR assay. RNA was extracted with the RNeasy kit and roughly 0.45 to 1 ug was reverse transcribed using random hexamers. TCRdb reran the public reads through fastp at Q25 and MiXCR, keeping productive beta chains. Each record represents a unique CDR3 protein, reported with the most common genes and DNA among its rows. This sample has about 400,000 distinct CDR3 sequences in its table, and 85% of those were observed once. The ten largest clonotypes hold 0.12% of the sample. Material for sequencing was CD8+ T cells from PBMCs. These receptors were obtained from a human donor with multiple sclerosis.

J is TRBJ2-1 and V is TRBV12-3 or TRBV12-4; the match to TRBD1 covers 9 bases. The CDR3 has 16 amino acids. V lost 6 bases, J lost 5 bases, and 11 bases stayed unmatched. The CDR3 reads CASSSIWTGVDNEQFF. The CDR3 DNA reads TGTGCCAGCAGCTCGATCTGGACAGGGGTCGACAATGAGCAGTTCTTC.

The chain uses TRBV28 and TRBJ1-2; a weak D match, TRBD1 (5 bases). Germline loops: CDR1 MDHEN, CDR2 SYDVKM. This CDR3 spans 14 amino acids. Trimming took off 10 bases at V and 2 bases at J, with 17 bases between the two ends. The CDR3 DNA sequence: TGTGCCACCAAGAGGGGCCTTTTAAACTATGGCTACACCTTC. This sequence encodes CATKRGLLNYGYTF.

The rearrangement links TRBV4-1 to TRBJ2-1, with 10 positions matching TRBD2. The germline gives CDR1 MGHRA, CDR2 YSYEKL. CDR3 length: 16 residues. The V segment lost 3 bases and the J segment 6 bases; nucleotides outside the gene matches: 8. The CDR3 reads CASSHPRLAGVNEQFF. Here the CDR3 DNA reads TGCGCCAGCAGCCACCCCCGGCTAGCGGGGGTCAATGAGCAGTTCTTC.

This chain connects TRBV29-1 to TRBJ2-7; no reliable D call. The CDR3 spans 11 residues. Trimming took off 3 bases at V and 0 bases at J, with 3 bases between the two ends. In germline, CDR1 is SQVTM, CDR2 ANQGSEA. The CDR3 protein is CSVDNSYEQYF. Written as DNA, the CDR3 is TGCAGCGTTGACAACTCCTACGAGCAGTACTTC.

This clonotype was recorded once. The chain carries TRBV7-2 and TRBJ1-2, with D perhaps matching TRBD1 (6 bases). Germline-derived CDR1 and CDR2 are SGHTA and FQGNSA. This CDR3 has 11 amino acids. Between the trimmed V and J ends, which lost 10 bases and 7 bases, there was a span of 13 bases. As DNA, the CDR3 is TGTGCCACCAACAGGGTATCTGGCTACACCTTC. This codes for CATNRVSGYTF.

The V call is TRBV2, the J call TRBJ1-2, with D uncertain. The CDR3 has 15 amino acids. Germline assignment: CDR1 SNHLY and CDR2 FYNNEI. V dropped 5 bases and J dropped 5 bases, with 18 bases sitting between them. In DNA form, the CDR3 reads TGTGCCAGCAGTCTTTGGGATCAGTTTCTTTATGGCTACACCTTC. It yields the protein CASSLWDQFLYGYTF.